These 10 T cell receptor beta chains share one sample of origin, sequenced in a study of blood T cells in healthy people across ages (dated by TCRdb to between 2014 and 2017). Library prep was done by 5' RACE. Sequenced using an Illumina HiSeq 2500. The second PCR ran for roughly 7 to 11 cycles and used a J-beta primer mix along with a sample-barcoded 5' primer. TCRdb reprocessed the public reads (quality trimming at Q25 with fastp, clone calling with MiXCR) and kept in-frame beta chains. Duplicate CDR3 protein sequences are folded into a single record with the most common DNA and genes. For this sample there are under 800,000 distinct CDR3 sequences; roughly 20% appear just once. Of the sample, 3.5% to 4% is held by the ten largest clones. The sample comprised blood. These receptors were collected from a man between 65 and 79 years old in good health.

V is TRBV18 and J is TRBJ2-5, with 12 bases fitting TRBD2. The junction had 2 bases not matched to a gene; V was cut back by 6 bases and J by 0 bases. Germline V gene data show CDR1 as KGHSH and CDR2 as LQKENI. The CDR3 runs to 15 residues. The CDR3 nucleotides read TGTGCCAGCTCTCGGACTAGCGGGGACCAAGAGACCCAGTACTTC. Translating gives CASSRTSGDQETQYF. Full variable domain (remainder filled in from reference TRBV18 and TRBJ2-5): NAGVMQNPRHLVRRRGQEARLRCSPMKGHSHVYWYRQLPEEGLKFMVYLQKENIIDESGMPKERFSAEFPKEGPSILRIQQVVRGDSAAYFCASSRTSGDQETQYFGPGTRLLVL.

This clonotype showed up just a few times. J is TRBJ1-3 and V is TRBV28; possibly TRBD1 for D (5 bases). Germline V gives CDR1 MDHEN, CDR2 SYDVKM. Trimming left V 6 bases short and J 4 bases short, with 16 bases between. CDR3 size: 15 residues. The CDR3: CASRAAGTGGNTIYF. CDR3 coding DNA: TGTGCCAGCAGGGCGGCGGGGACGGGAGGAAACACCATATATTTT. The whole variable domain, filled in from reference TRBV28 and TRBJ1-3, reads DVKVTQSSRYLVKRTGEKVFLECVQDMDHENMFWYRQDPGLGLRLIYFSYDVKMKEKGDIPEGYSVSREKKERFSLILESASTNQTSMYLCASRAAGTGGNTIYFGEGSWLTVV.

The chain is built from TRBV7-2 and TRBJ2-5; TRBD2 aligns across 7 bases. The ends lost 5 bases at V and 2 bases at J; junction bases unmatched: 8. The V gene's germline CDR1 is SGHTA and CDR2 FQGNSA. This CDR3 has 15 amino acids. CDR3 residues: CASSGGPSGQETQYF. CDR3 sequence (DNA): TGTGCCAGCAGCGGTGGTCCTAGCGGTCAAGAGACCCAGTACTTC.

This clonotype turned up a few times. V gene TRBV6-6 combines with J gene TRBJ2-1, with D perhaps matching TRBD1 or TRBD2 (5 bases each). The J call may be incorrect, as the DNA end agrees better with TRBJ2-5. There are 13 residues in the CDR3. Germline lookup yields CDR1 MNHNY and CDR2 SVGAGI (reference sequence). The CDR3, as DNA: TGTGCCAGCAGGGGGGATGCAGAAGAGACCCAGTACTTC. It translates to CASRGDAEETQYF.

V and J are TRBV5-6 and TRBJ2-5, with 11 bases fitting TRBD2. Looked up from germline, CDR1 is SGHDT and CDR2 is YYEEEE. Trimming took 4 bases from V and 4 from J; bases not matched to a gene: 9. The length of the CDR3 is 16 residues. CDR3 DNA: TGTGCCAGCAGCAGACCGACTAGCGGGGTCATAGAGACCCAGTACTTC. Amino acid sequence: CASSRPTSGVIETQYF.

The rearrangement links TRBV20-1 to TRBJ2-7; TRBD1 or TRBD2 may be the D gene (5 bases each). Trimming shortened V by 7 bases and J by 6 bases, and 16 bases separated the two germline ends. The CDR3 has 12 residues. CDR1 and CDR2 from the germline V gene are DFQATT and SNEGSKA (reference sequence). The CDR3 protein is CSGFRDPSEQYF. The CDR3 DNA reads TGCAGTGGGTTCCGGGACCCCTCCGAGCAGTACTTC.

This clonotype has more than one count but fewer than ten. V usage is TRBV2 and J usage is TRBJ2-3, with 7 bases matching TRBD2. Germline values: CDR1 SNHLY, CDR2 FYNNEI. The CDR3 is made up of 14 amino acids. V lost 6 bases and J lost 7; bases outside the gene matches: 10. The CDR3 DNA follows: TGTGCCAGCAGACCGGGAACTAGCGCGAATACGCAGTATTTT. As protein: CASRPGTSANTQYF.

CDR3 amino acids: CSASRGSANTEAFF. The CDR3 DNA reads TGCAGTGCTAGCAGGGGTTCGGCGAACACTGAAGCTTTCTTT. This sequence joins TRBV20-1 and TRBJ1-1, with D perhaps matching TRBD1 (6 bases). Germline values: CDR1 DFQATT, CDR2 SNEGSKA (reference sequence). With 3 bases removed from V and 1 base from J, the gap between germline ends came to 12 bases. This CDR3 comprises 14 residues.

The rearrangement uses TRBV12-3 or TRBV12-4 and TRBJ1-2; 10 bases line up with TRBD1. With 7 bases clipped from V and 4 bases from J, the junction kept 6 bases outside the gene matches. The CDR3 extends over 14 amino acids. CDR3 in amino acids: CASNRDRGGYGYTF. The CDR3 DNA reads TGTGCCAGCAACCGGGACAGGGGCGGCTATGGCTACACCTTC.

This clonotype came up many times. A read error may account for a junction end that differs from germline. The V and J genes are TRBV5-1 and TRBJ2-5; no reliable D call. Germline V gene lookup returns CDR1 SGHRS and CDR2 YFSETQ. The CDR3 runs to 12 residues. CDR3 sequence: CASSLDGETQYF. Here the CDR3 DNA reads TGTGCCAGCAGCCTCGACGGAGAGACCCAGTACTTC.